These 32 T cell receptor beta chains were sequenced from one sample in a study of blood T cell repertoires in COVID-19. The table came from immunoSEQ multiplex PCR; TCRdb's copy has only in-frame clones and leaves some out. The sample includes about 240,000 clones, approximately 85% of them seen just once. Sequencing used peripheral blood. The receptors shown here come from an elderly woman with COVID-19, enrolled during active disease.

This chain joins TRBV2 and TRBJ1-1; D gene uncertain. Trimming took off 3 bases at V and 1 base at J, with 6 bases between the two ends. The CDR3 is made up of 13 amino acids. Germline-derived CDR1 and CDR2 are SNHLY and FYNNEI. The CDR3: CASSDTGNTEAFF. DNA of the CDR3: TGTGCCAGCAGTGACACGGGGAACACTGAAGCTTTCTTT.

In its sample, this clone was seen once. J is TRBJ1-5 and V is TRBV2, with a weak D call TRBD1 (5 bases). CDR3 length: 15 residues. The germline V gene has CDR1 SNHLY and CDR2 FYNNEI. V gave up 7 bases and J gave up 7 bases, with 20 bases separating them. The CDR3 reads CASKGGAALGQPQHF. The DNA of the CDR3 is TGTGCCAGCAAGGGAGGGGCGGCTTTGGGGCAGCCCCAGCATTTT.

The chain uses TRBV6-4 and TRBJ2-6; D is unclear. This CDR3 is 14 amino acids long. Germline CDR1 MRHNA, CDR2 SNTAGT. Trimming took 4 bases from V and 0 from J, leaving 4 bases between them. As DNA, the CDR3 is TGTGCCAGCAGTGCTAGCTCTGGGGCCAACGTCCTGACTTTC. Residues: CASSASSGANVLTF.

V and J are TRBV5-1 and TRBJ1-1, with TRBD1 matching 7 bases. Germline trimming cut 7 bases from V and 6 bases from J; bases unmatched to any gene: 9. The CDR3 has 13 residues. Looked up from germline, CDR1 is SGHRS and CDR2 is YFSETQ. CDR3 residues: CASYGQDQAEAFF. CDR3 nucleotides: TGCGCCAGCTATGGACAGGATCAGGCTGAAGCTTTCTTT.

The J gene is TRBJ2-5, the V gene TRBV15; 13 bases are shared with TRBD2. The V gene's germline CDR1 is LNHNV and CDR2 YYDKDF (reference sequence). V lost 5 bases, J lost 2 bases, and 5 bases stayed unmatched. This CDR3 comprises 16 residues. The CDR3 region has the DNA TGTGCCACCAGCTCCTGGACTAGCGGGAGTCAAGAGACCCAGTACTTC. Its translation: CATSSWTSGSQETQYF. The variable domain in full, completed from reference TRBV15 and TRBJ2-5, reads DAMVIQNPRYQVTQFGKPVTLSCSQTLNHNVMYWYQQKSSQAPKLLFHYYDKDFNNEADTPDNFQSRRPNTSFCFLDIRSPGLGDTAMYLCATSSWTSGSQETQYFGPGTRLLVL.

The J gene is TRBJ1-1, the V gene TRBV7-9; TRBD1 is a possible D gene (6 bases). Germline CDR1 is SEHNR and CDR2 is FQNEAQ (reference sequence). CDR3 length: 14 residues. The germline V and J ends were trimmed by 3 bases and 5 bases, with 13 bases remaining between them. CDR3 DNA sequence: TGTGCCAGCAGCTTTCCAGGGGCCCGAACTGAAGCTTTCTTT. Protein product: CASSFPGARTEAFF.

The J gene is TRBJ2-1, the V gene TRBV5-4; TRBD2 aligns across 12 bases. The CDR3 spans 19 residues. J was trimmed by 3 bases and V by 4 bases; bases with no gene match: 14. Germline values: CDR1 SGHNT, CDR2 YYREEE (reference sequence). The CDR3 loop reads CASSKPPSGRAGYYNEQFF. CDR3 DNA sequence: TGTGCCAGCAGCAAGCCACCTAGCGGGAGGGCGGGGTACTACAATGAGCAGTTCTTC.

This CDR3 is CATSTSGTSKSSYNEQFF. The CDR3 nucleotides read TGTGCCACCAGTACTAGCGGGACCAGTAAAAGCTCCTACAATGAGCAGTTCTTC. The J gene is TRBJ2-1, the V gene TRBV24-1, with 10 positions matching TRBD2. Germline lookup yields CDR1 KGHDR and CDR2 SFDVKD. CDR3 length: 18 amino acids. J gave up 0 bases and V 6 bases, and 10 bases lay outside the gene matches.

The chain carries TRBV7-9 and TRBJ1-1; D gene ambiguous. CDR1 is SEHNR and CDR2 is FQNEAQ in the germline V gene (reference sequence). CDR3 size: 12 residues. V was clipped by 5 bases and J by 5 bases, with 9 bases between them. CDR3 protein: CASSRLETEAFF. DNA of the CDR3: TGTGCCAGCAGCCGGTTGGAGACTGAAGCTTTCTTT.

The chain uses TRBV3-1 (or the pseudogene TRBV3-2) and TRBJ1-6, with D unclear. The germline CDR1 and CDR2 sequences are LGHDT and YNNKEL (reference sequence). There are 13 residues in the CDR3. V lost 3 bases and J lost 7, with 7 bases in between. CDR3 in DNA: TGTGCCAGCAGCCATGCCCGGAATTCACCCCTCCACTTT. It yields the protein CASSHARNSPLHF.

The chain links TRBV5-1 to TRBJ2-7; 9 nucleotides line up with TRBD1. The CDR3 has 14 amino acids. CDR1 and CDR2 from the germline V gene are SGHRS and YFSETQ. Losses at the gene ends were 3 bases for V and 1 base for J; bases not matched to a gene: 2. The DNA for the CDR3 is TGCGCCAGCAGCTATGACAGGGGGTCCTACGAGCAGTACTTC. It is translated as CASSYDRGSYEQYF.

In its sample, this clone was seen a few times. The chain is built from TRBV9 and TRBJ2-5; D possibly corresponds to TRBD2 (6 bases). Germline values: CDR1 SGDLS, CDR2 YYNGEE. V shed 4 bases and J shed 4 bases, with 17 bases lying between them. The CDR3 contains 15 residues. CDR3 in DNA: TGTGCCAGCAGCCAAGCGGGTAAGGGAGGAGAGACCCAGTACTTC. Its translation is CASSQAGKGGETQYF.

The chain employs TRBV5-5 and TRBJ2-7, with TRBD1 matching over 11 bases. CDR3 length: 15 amino acids. The trim removed 4 bases at V and 3 bases at J, leaving 6 bases unmatched. Germline V gives CDR1 SGHKS, CDR2 YYEKEE (reference sequence). As DNA, the CDR3 is TGTGCCAGCAGCACTGGGACAGGGGGTATCTACGAGCAGTACTTC. It is translated as CASSTGTGGIYEQYF.

The chain combines TRBV10-1 with TRBJ2-7; 10 bases agree with TRBD2. The germline gives CDR1 WNHNN, CDR2 SYGVQD (reference sequence). Trimming at V came to 4 bases and at J to 0 bases, leaving 3 bases not matched to a gene. The CDR3 has 15 amino acids. In nucleotides, the CDR3 is TGCGCCAGCAGTGGGACTAGCGGAAGCTCCTACGAGCAGTACTTC. Its translation: CASSGTSGSSYEQYF.

The J gene is TRBJ1-2, the V gene TRBV19; 9 bases fit TRBD1. The CDR3 spans 15 residues. Germline V CDR1 and CDR2: LNHDA, SQIVND (reference sequence). Unmatched junction bases numbered 8, after V lost 7 bases and J lost 2 bases. The DNA for the CDR3 is TGTGCCAGTACTTCCGGGACAGGGTTAAACTATGGCTACACCTTC. Translating gives CASTSGTGLNYGYTF.

The chain combines TRBV11-2 with TRBJ2-1; 8 positions agree with TRBD2. The CDR3 spans 16 residues. The germline V gene has CDR1 SGHAT and CDR2 FQNNGV. J gave up 0 bases and V 5 bases, and 6 bases lay outside the gene matches. CDR3 protein: CASSLLRGDSYNEQFF. In DNA, the CDR3 is TGTGCCAGCAGCCTCTTGCGGGGGGACTCCTACAATGAGCAGTTCTTC. The full variable domain, with the rest looked up from reference TRBV11-2 and TRBJ2-1, is EAGVAQSPRYKIIEKRQSVAFWCNPISGHATLYWYQQILGQGPKLLIQFQNNGVVDDSQLPKDRFSAERLKGVDSTLKIQPAKLEDSAVYLCASSLLRGDSYNEQFFGPGTRLTVL.

This clone was observed a single time. V gene TRBV7-9 combines with J gene TRBJ2-2; TRBD1 agrees at 9 bases. CDR1 SEHNR and CDR2 FQNEAQ come from the germline V gene (reference sequence). The CDR3 extends over 16 amino acids. V trimming: 5 bases; J trimming: 5 bases; junction bases outside the gene matches: 9. The CDR3 loop is CASSGRDRDGTGELFF. The DNA for the CDR3 is TGTGCCAGCAGCGGTCGGGACAGGGATGGAACCGGGGAGCTGTTTTTT.

This clone was detected only a few times. This rearrangement joins TRBV5-5 to TRBJ2-3; 15 positions agree with TRBD2. Germline values: CDR1 SGHKS, CDR2 YYEKEE (reference sequence). V shed 4 bases and J 5 bases; nucleotides not matched to a gene: 2. This CDR3 spans 15 amino acids. CDR3 DNA: TGTGCCAGCAGCGGGGGACTAGCGGGAGGAGATACGCAGTATTTT. Translating it yields CASSGGLAGGDTQYF.

The V and J genes are TRBV28 and TRBJ1-1, with D perhaps TRBD1 (6 bases). Trimming removed 6 bases at V and 1 base at J, with 18 bases between. Germline CDR1 reads MDHEN; CDR2 reads SYDVKM. The CDR3 totals 16 residues. This chain's CDR3 is CASSLSRGHQNTEAFF. In DNA, the CDR3 is TGTGCCAGCAGCCTAAGCAGGGGACACCAGAACACTGAAGCTTTCTTT.

This rearrangement joins TRBV6-1 to TRBJ2-3; a possible D gene is TRBD1 (6 bases). V lost 3 bases, J lost 6 bases, and 16 bases lay in between. Germline CDR1 and CDR2: MNHNS and SASEGT. The CDR3 is 15 amino acids. The CDR3 DNA reads as TGTGCCAGCAGTGAGACCAGGGGCGCTATCGATACGCAGTATTTT. As protein: CASSETRGAIDTQYF.

The rearrangement joins TRBV5-4 to TRBJ1-6, with D possibly being TRBD1 (5 bases). The V and J ends lost 4 bases and 10 bases respectively, with 18 bases between them. The CDR3 runs 15 residues. Germline V gene sequence: CDR1 SGHNT, CDR2 YYREEE (reference sequence). The CDR3 DNA reads as TGTGCCAGCAGCAGTCCGGGGGAAGGAGAGTCACCCCTCCACTTT. Translated: CASSSPGEGESPLHF.

This chain connects TRBV15 to TRBJ2-5; 8 nucleotides line up with TRBD2. Germline-derived CDR1 and CDR2 are LNHNV and YYDKDF (reference sequence). CDR3 length: 17 amino acids. Trimming took 1 base from V and 7 from J; bases not matched to a gene: 14. DNA for the CDR3: TGTGCCACCAGCAGAGCCGGGACTAGAGAATTCTCCGGGACCCAGTACTTC. Translating gives CATSRAGTREFSGTQYF.

This chain links TRBV3-1 (or the pseudogene TRBV3-2) with TRBJ2-5, with 10 bases lining up with TRBD1. The CDR3 totals 13 residues. CDR1 LGHDT and CDR2 YNNKEL come from the germline V gene (reference sequence). V was pared by 4 bases and J by 7 bases, with 3 bases of the junction left unmatched. The CDR3: CASSRGQGGTQYF. The CDR3 nucleotides read TGTGCCAGCAGCCGTGGACAGGGGGGGACCCAGTACTTC.

This chain links TRBV19 with TRBJ2-3; unclear D gene. Trimming cost V 4 bases and J 0 bases, with 14 bases left between them. CDR1 is LNHDA and CDR2 is SQIVND in the germline V gene (reference sequence). The CDR3 has 16 amino acids. The CDR3 spells CASSSPRDSSTDTQYF. The CDR3 DNA reads TGTGCCAGTAGTAGCCCCAGAGACTCTAGCACAGATACGCAGTATTTT.

The V gene is TRBV7-9, the J gene TRBJ2-7, with D perhaps TRBD2 (6 bases). The CDR3 consists of 16 residues. Germline lookup yields CDR1 SEHNR and CDR2 FQNEAQ (reference sequence). V was cut by 5 bases and J by 2 bases, with 19 bases left in between. The CDR3 region is CASSPPPQGGAYEQYF. DNA for the CDR3: TGTGCCAGCAGCCCACCGCCGCAGGGAGGAGCCTACGAGCAGTACTTC.

The chain links TRBV27 to TRBJ1-2; 8 bases are shared with TRBD1. From germline, CDR1 is MNHEY and CDR2 SMNVEV (reference sequence). Trimming cost V 5 bases and J 8 bases; bases outside gene matches: 19. This CDR3 is 17 amino acids long. The CDR3 nucleotides are TGTGCCAGCAGTCTTACCGCCGGACAGGGAAGAAATTCGGGCTACACCTTC. It is translated as CASSLTAGQGRNSGYTF.

CDR3 nucleotides: TGTGCCTGGAGCCTAAAAGGGGGCGCGGGGCAGCCCCAGCATTTT. Translating it yields CAWSLKGGAGQPQHF. The rearrangement links TRBV30 to TRBJ1-5, with TRBD1 matching over 7 bases. V lost 3 bases and J lost 7; bases outside the gene matches: 12. The CDR3 contains 15 residues. Germline CDR1 reads GTSNPN; CDR2 reads SVGIG (reference sequence).

The chain links TRBV28 to TRBJ2-7; 9 bases are shared with TRBD2. J lost 2 bases, V lost 7 bases, and 6 bases had no gene match. The CDR3 totals 14 residues. CDR1 MDHEN and CDR2 SYDVKM come from the germline V gene. The CDR3 sequence is CASNWASGTYEQYF. Written as DNA, the CDR3 is TGTGCCAGCAATTGGGCTAGCGGGACCTACGAGCAGTACTTC.

The chain links TRBV2 to TRBJ2-5; a weak D match, TRBD1 (5 bases). Germline V CDR1 and CDR2: SNHLY, FYNNEI. V was clipped by 4 bases and J by 5 bases, with 8 bases between them. CDR3 length: 12 amino acids. Written as DNA, the CDR3 is TGTGCCAGCAGTGCAGGGCCCGAGACCCAGTACTTC. The encoded protein is CASSAGPETQYF.

The CDR3: CAISELQGGGEKLFF. The CDR3 coding sequence is TGTGCCATCAGTGAGCTTCAGGGTGGGGGCGAAAAACTGTTTTTT. This rearrangement joins TRBV10-3 to TRBJ1-4; D possibly corresponds to TRBD1 (6 bases). Trimming removed 2 bases from V and 8 bases from J, with 15 bases in between. Germline CDR1 reads ENHRY; CDR2 reads SYGVKD. The CDR3 totals 15 residues.

V gene TRBV18 combines with J gene TRBJ2-7; D is ambiguous. CDR3 size: 14 residues. CDR1 KGHSH and CDR2 LQKENI come from the germline V gene. The V end was cut by 3 bases, the J end by 5 bases, with 14 bases between. The CDR3 DNA is TGTGCCAGCTCACCGAATCAGGTTTGGGACGAGCAGTACTTC. This codes for CASSPNQVWDEQYF.

The chain recombines TRBV5-1 with TRBJ1-5; D may be TRBD1 (5 bases). Trimming took off 5 bases at V and 11 bases at J, with 17 bases between the two ends. Looked up from germline, CDR1 is SGHRS and CDR2 is YFSETQ. This CDR3 has 13 residues. CDR3: CASSRGVDSAQHF. CDR3 DNA sequence: TGCGCCAGCAGTCGGGGGGTCGACTCGGCCCAGCATTTT.